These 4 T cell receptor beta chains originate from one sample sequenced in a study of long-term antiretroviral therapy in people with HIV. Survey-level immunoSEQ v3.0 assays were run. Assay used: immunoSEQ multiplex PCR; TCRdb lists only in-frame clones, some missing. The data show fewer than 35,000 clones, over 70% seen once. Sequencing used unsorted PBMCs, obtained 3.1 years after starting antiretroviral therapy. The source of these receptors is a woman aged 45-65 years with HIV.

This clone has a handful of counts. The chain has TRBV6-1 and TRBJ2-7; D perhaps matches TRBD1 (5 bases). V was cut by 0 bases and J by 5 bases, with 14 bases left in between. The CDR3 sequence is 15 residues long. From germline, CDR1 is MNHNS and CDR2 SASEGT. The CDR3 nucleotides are TGTGCCAGCAGTGAAGCGGTCAGGGCAACGGACGAGCAGTACGTC. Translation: CASSEAVRATDEQYV.

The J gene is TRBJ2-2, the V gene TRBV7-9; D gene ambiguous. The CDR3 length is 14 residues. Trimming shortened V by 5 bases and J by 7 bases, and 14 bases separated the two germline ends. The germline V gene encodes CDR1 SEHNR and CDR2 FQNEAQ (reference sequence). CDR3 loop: CASSTVGPGGELFF. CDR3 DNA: TGTGCCAGCAGCACTGTGGGCCCGGGCGGGGAGCTGTTTTTT.

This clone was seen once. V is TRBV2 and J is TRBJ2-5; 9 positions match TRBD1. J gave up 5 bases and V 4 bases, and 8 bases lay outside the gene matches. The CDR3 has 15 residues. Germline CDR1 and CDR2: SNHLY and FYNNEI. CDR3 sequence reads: CASSGGDRDWETQYF. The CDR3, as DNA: TGTGCCAGCAGTGGGGGGGACAGGGATTGGGAGACCCAGTACTTC. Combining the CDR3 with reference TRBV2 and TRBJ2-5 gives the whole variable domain EPEVTQTPSHQVTQMGQEVILRCVPISNHLYFYWYRQILGQKVEFLVSFYNNEISEKSEIFDDQFSVERPDGSNFTLKIRSTKLEDSAMYFCASSGGDRDWETQYFGPGTRLLVL.

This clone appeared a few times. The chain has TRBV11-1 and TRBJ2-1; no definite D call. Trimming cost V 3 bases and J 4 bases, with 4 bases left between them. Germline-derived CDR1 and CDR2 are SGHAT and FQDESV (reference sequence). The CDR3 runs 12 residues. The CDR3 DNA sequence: TGTGCCAGCAGCTTTGCTTACAATGAGCAGTTCTTC. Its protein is CASSFAYNEQFF.